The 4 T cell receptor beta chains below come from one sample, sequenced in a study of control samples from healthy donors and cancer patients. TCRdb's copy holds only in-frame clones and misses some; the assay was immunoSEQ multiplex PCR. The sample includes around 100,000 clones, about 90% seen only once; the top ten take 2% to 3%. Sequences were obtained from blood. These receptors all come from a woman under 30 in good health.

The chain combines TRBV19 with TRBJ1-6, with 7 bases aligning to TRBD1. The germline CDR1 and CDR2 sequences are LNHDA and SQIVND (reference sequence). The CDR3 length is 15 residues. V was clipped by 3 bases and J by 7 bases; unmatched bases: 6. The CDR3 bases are TGTGCCAGTAGTATCGACAGGGCATCCAATTCACCCCTCCACTTT. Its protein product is CASSIDRASNSPLHF.

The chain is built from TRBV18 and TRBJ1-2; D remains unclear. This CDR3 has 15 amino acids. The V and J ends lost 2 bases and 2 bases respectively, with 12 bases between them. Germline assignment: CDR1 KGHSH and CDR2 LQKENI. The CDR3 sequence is CASSPMSTGNYGYTF. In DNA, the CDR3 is TGTGCCAGCTCACCAATGAGCACTGGAAACTATGGCTACACCTTC.

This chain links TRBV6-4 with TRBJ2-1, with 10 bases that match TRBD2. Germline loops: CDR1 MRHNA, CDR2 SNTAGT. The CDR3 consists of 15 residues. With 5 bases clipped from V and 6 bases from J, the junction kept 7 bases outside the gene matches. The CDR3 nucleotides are TGTGCCAGCAGTACCCTAGCGGGGGACTCCAATGAGCAGTTCTTC. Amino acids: CASSTLAGDSNEQFF.

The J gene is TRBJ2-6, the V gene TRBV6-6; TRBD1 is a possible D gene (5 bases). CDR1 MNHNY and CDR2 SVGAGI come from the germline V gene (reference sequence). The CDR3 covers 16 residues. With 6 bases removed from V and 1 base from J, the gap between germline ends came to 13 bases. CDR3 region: CASRLTQGSGANVLTF. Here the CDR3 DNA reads TGTGCCAGCAGGCTCACTCAGGGTTCTGGGGCCAACGTCCTGACTTTC.